This T cell receptor (beta chain) was documented in a study of blood T cell repertoires in COVID-19. CDR3 length: 14 residues. The germline V and J ends were trimmed by 5 bases and 4 bases, with 11 bases remaining between them. The germline V gene encodes CDR1 SEHNR and CDR2 FQNEAQ (reference sequence). Sequencing was performed with immunoSEQ multiplex PCR; in TCRdb, only in-frame clones are kept and a portion is missing. This sample has approximately 220,000 clones, with roughly 80% found just once. This TCR was recovered from an elderly woman with acute or convalescent COVID-19. The chain uses TRBV7-9 and TRBJ1-4, with D hard to call. The specimen was peripheral blood. CDR3 amino acids: CASSPRRFNEKLFF. DNA of the CDR3: TGTGCCAGCAGCCCGCGGCGGTTTAATGAAAAACTGTTTTTT.